These 26 T cell receptor beta chains came from one sample sequenced in a study of blood T cell repertoires in COVID-19. Assay: immunoSEQ multiplex PCR; the TCRdb copy retains only in-frame clones and omits some. This sample has about 310,000 clones, with about 88% found just once. Sequenced: PBMCs or T cells enriched from blood (not recorded which). The receptors originated from a middle-aged woman who had recovered from COVID-19.

The chain couples TRBV5-6 to TRBJ2-5, with 13 bases lining up with TRBD2. The CDR3 extends over 16 amino acids. Trimming took 3 bases from V and 2 from J; bases not matched to a gene: 4. CDR1 is SGHDT, CDR2 YYEEEE, per germline. CDR3 residues: CASSSPGLAGQETQYF. CDR3 in DNA: TGTGCCAGCAGCTCCCCGGGACTAGCGGGACAAGAGACCCAGTACTTC.

This chain joins TRBV30 and TRBJ2-5; D is perhaps TRBD2 (6 bases). Trimming cost V 2 bases and J 0 bases, with 7 bases left between them. This CDR3 region has 13 residues. The germline V gene has CDR1 GTSNPN and CDR2 SVGIG (reference sequence). The CDR3 region is CAWSRDYQETQYF. The CDR3 DNA reads TGTGCCTGGAGTAGGGACTACCAAGAGACCCAGTACTTC. Complete variable domain (other parts from reference TRBV30 and TRBJ2-5): SQTIHQWPATLVQPVGSPLSLECTVEGTSNPNLYWYRQAAGRGLQLLFYSVGIGQISSEVPQNLSASRPQDRQFILSSKKLLLSDSGFYLCAWSRDYQETQYFGPGTRLLVL.

In this sample, this clone turned up a few times. The chain employs TRBV23-1 and TRBJ2-3; no clear D. TRBV23-1 is an open reading frame, and its role is uncertain. There are 18 residues in the CDR3. V gave up 0 bases and J gave up 0 bases, with 16 bases separating them. The CDR3 DNA sequence: TGCGCCAGCAGTCAATCCTCCAGGCTTTTACTGAGCACAGATACGCAGTATTTT. Translated, it gives CASSQSSRLLLSTDTQYF.

The gene calls are TRBV7-2 and TRBJ2-2; D not resolved. Germline lookup yields CDR1 SGHTA and CDR2 FQGNSA. Between the trimmed V and J ends, which lost 6 bases and 0 bases, there was a span of 5 bases. CDR3 length: 13 amino acids. CDR3 nucleotide sequence: TGTGCCAGCAGATACTCGAACACCGGGGAGCTGTTTTTT. This gives the protein CASRYSNTGELFF.

The chain uses TRBV2 and TRBJ1-1; D is possibly TRBD1 (6 bases). The V gene lost 6 bases and the J gene lost 5 bases, with 13 bases spanning the gap. The CDR3 is 13 residues long. Germline V gene data show CDR1 as SNHLY and CDR2 as FYNNEI. The CDR3 is CASRKEGGTEAFF. CDR3 coding DNA: TGTGCCAGCAGGAAGGAGGGGGGGACTGAAGCTTTCTTT. Variable domain in full (rest from reference TRBV2 and TRBJ1-1): EPEVTQTPSHQVTQMGQEVILRCVPISNHLYFYWYRQILGQKVEFLVSFYNNEISEKSEIFDDQFSVERPDGSNFTLKIRSTKLEDSAMYFCASRKEGGTEAFFGQGTRLTVV.

The gene calls are TRBV7-8 and TRBJ1-2; a possible D gene is TRBD1 (6 bases). Germline values: CDR1 SGHVS, CDR2 FQNEAQ. This CDR3 comprises 14 residues. Trimming pared 4 bases from V and 6 bases from J, leaving 15 bases between. This chain's CDR3 is CASSSRQEVHGYTF. The CDR3, as DNA: TGTGCCAGCAGCTCCCGACAGGAAGTTCATGGCTACACCTTC.

Worth noting for this clone: Additional DNA sequences in this sample encode the identical CDR3. The J gene is TRBJ2-1, the V gene TRBV13, with D tentatively TRBD2 (5 bases). The CDR3 is 15 amino acids. V was trimmed by 2 bases and J by 4 bases, leaving 12 bases between them. Germline V CDR1 and CDR2: PRHDT, FYEKMQ (reference sequence). In DNA form, the CDR3 reads TGTGCCAGCAGCTTATCTGGGGAGCCTTACAATGAGCAGTTCTTC. Translated: CASSLSGEPYNEQFF.

The chain employs TRBV27 and TRBJ2-7; tentatively, D is TRBD2 (5 bases). The CDR3 spans 14 residues. Germline V gene lookup returns CDR1 MNHEY and CDR2 SMNVEV (reference sequence). Trimming took off 7 bases at V and 7 bases at J, with 20 bases between the two ends. In DNA, the CDR3 is TGTGCCAGCACCTCTCATGGGGAGCAAGGTGAGCAGTACTTC. It encodes CASTSHGEQGEQYF.

This chain joins TRBV9 and TRBJ1-6; 8 positions agree with TRBD1. This CDR3 region has 20 residues. After removal of 3 bases from V and 9 bases from J, the junction contained 23 bases not matched to a gene. Germline CDR1 SGDLS, CDR2 YYNGEE. The CDR3 here is CASSARRVQGAPPRGSPLHF. CDR3 coding DNA: TGTGCCAGCAGCGCCCGGCGGGTTCAGGGGGCTCCTCCTAGGGGTTCACCCCTCCACTTT.

V gene TRBV29-1 combines with J gene TRBJ2-2, with a possible D match to TRBD1 (5 bases). The V end was cut by 4 bases, the J end by 0 bases, with 9 bases between. This CDR3 spans 14 amino acids. The germline gives CDR1 SQVTM, CDR2 ANQGSEA. CDR3 in DNA: TGCAGCGTTGGTGGACATACGAACACCGGGGAGCTGTTTTTT. It yields the protein CSVGGHTNTGELFF.

CDR3 protein: CATSGSGAGGADTQYF. The CDR3 nucleotides are TGTGCCACCAGTGGGTCAGGGGCGGGAGGGGCAGATACGCAGTATTTT. This chain uses TRBV24-1 with TRBJ2-3; the match to TRBD2 covers 9 bases. Germline V lookup: CDR1 KGHDR, CDR2 SFDVKD. CDR3 length equals 16 residues. J lost 4 bases, V lost 5 bases, and 9 bases had no gene match.

This chain connects TRBV7-2 to TRBJ1-6; the match to TRBD1 covers 11 bases. This CDR3 comprises 15 residues. The trim removed 5 bases at V and 7 bases at J, leaving 4 bases unmatched. Per germline, CDR1 SGHTA and CDR2 FQGNSA. CDR3: CASSGQGAGNSPLHF. CDR3 sequence (DNA): TGTGCCAGCAGCGGACAGGGGGCGGGAAATTCACCCCTCCACTTT.

The gene calls are TRBV29-1 and TRBJ2-1; TRBD1 matches at 10 bases. CDR1 and CDR2 (germline): SQVTM, ANQGSEA. V was pared by 8 bases and J by 4 bases, with 8 bases of the junction left unmatched. The CDR3 loop spans 14 amino acids. This CDR3 is CSPIGTGAYNEQFF. CDR3 bases: TGCAGCCCAATCGGGACAGGGGCTTACAATGAGCAGTTCTTC.

The chain joins TRBV7-9 to TRBJ1-4; 9 bases match TRBD1. The length of the CDR3 is 18 residues. The germline V gene encodes CDR1 SEHNR and CDR2 FQNEAQ (reference sequence). V lost 5 bases and J lost 7; bases outside the gene matches: 17. In nucleotides, the CDR3 is TGTGCCAGCAGCCTTCGGACAGGGGATTTCTGGTCTTCTGAAAAACTGTTTTTT. It translates to CASSLRTGDFWSSEKLFF.

This chain links TRBV9 with TRBJ2-2; 9 bases are a match to TRBD1. This CDR3 region has 15 residues. From germline, CDR1 is SGDLS and CDR2 YYNGEE. The V and J ends lost 9 bases and 5 bases, in that order; junction bases with no gene match: 11. The DNA for the CDR3 is TGTGCCACAGGAGGGGACAGGGAGAGAACCGGGGAGCTGTTTTTT. Protein product: CATGGDRERTGELFF.

In regard to this clone: A read error may produce the germline difference seen at one junction end. This rearrangement joins TRBV4-1 to TRBJ2-3; D possibly matches TRBD1 or TRBD2 (5 bases each). The CDR3 runs 14 residues. From germline, CDR1 is MGHRA and CDR2 YSYEKL. The CDR3 sequence is CASRQGDWEYTQYF. CDR3 nucleotide sequence: TGCGCCAGCAGGCAAGGGGATTGGGAGTATACGCAGTATTTT.

This rearrangement joins TRBV5-4 to TRBJ2-1; 7 bases match TRBD1. The V segment lost 5 bases and the J segment 6 bases; nucleotides outside the gene matches: 14. Germline V gives CDR1 SGHNT, CDR2 YYREEE (reference sequence). The CDR3 spans 16 residues. The CDR3 reads CASRLDRQGLANEQFF. CDR3 nucleotides: TGTGCCAGCAGACTGGACCGACAGGGTTTGGCCAATGAGCAGTTCTTC. The whole variable domain, remainder taken from reference TRBV5-4 and TRBJ2-1, is ETGVTQSPTHLIKTRGQQVTLRCSSQSGHNTVSWYQQALGQGPQFIFQYYREEENGRGNFPPRFSGLQFPNYSSELNVNALELDDSALYLCASRLDRQGLANEQFFGPGTRLTVL.

This sequence joins TRBV29-1 and TRBJ2-3, with D tentatively TRBD1 (5 bases). V dropped 7 bases and J dropped 1 base, with 9 bases sitting between them. This CDR3 has 12 residues. The germline V gene encodes CDR1 SQVTM and CDR2 ANQGSEA. The CDR3 DNA reads TGCAGCGAGATACAGGGCACAGATACGCAGTATTTT. Translation gives CSEIQGTDTQYF.

The CDR3 bases are TGTGCCAGCAGCTTAGGGGGGGAGGTCACTGAAGCTTTCTTT. It yields the protein CASSLGGEVTEAFF. The rearrangement links TRBV7-2 to TRBJ1-1, with D tentatively TRBD1 (5 bases). The CDR3 totals 14 residues. V lost 1 base to trimming and J lost 4 bases, with 10 bases between them. CDR1 and CDR2 (germline): SGHTA, FQGNSA.

This clone has just one count. The V call is TRBV6-2 or TRBV6-3, the J call TRBJ2-1; tentatively, D is TRBD2 (6 bases). CDR1 MNHEY and CDR2 SVGEGT come from the germline V gene. The CDR3 contains 12 residues. Between the trimmed V and J ends, which lost 6 bases and 6 bases, there was a span of 9 bases. This CDR3 reads CASSGTPNEQFF. CDR3 nucleotide sequence: TGTGCCAGCAGCGGGACTCCCAATGAGCAGTTCTTC.

This clone was seen more than once but under ten times. The chain recombines TRBV9 with TRBJ1-5; 8 bases map to TRBD1. The CDR3 has 14 amino acids. Germline V gene data show CDR1 as SGDLS and CDR2 as YYNGEE. V shed 4 bases and J 5 bases; nucleotides not matched to a gene: 5. The CDR3 nucleotides are TGTGCCAGCAGCACTGGACAGGGAGATCAGCCCCAGCATTTT. Its translation is CASSTGQGDQPQHF. The whole variable domain, filled in from reference TRBV9 and TRBJ1-5, reads DSGVTQTPKHLITATGQRVTLRCSPRSGDLSVYWYQQSLDQGLQFLIQYYNGEERAKGNILERFSAQQFPDLHSELNLSSLELGDSALYFCASSTGQGDQPQHFGDGTRLSIL.

The chain carries TRBV28 and TRBJ1-5; 7 bases are shared with TRBD1. J was trimmed by 9 bases and V by 10 bases; bases with no gene match: 21. CDR1 and CDR2 (germline): MDHEN, SYDVKM. The CDR3 has 16 residues. The CDR3 sequence is CATRSDTGVLVRPQHF. DNA for the CDR3: TGTGCCACCCGCAGCGATACAGGGGTCCTGGTAAGGCCCCAGCATTTT.

The chain couples TRBV11-3 to TRBJ2-3, with 14 positions matching TRBD2. The V gene end was trimmed by 5 bases and the J gene end by 4 bases; junction bases not matched to a gene: 5. The germline V gene has CDR1 SGHNT and CDR2 YENEEA. CDR3 length: 16 residues. The CDR3 DNA sequence: TGTGCCAGCAGCACTAGGACTAGCGGGAGGTCAGATACGCAGTATTTT. Translation: CASSTRTSGRSDTQYF.

The chain has TRBV7-8 and TRBJ1-1; D perhaps matches TRBD1 (5 bases). V was trimmed by 5 bases and J by 1 base, leaving 14 bases between them. Germline CDR1 SGHVS, CDR2 FQNEAQ. The CDR3 spans 15 residues. The CDR3 loop is CASSPRQSENTEAFF. The CDR3 bases are TGTGCCAGCAGCCCCCGACAGTCTGAGAACACTGAAGCTTTCTTT.

The chain carries TRBV3-1 (or the pseudogene TRBV3-2) and TRBJ2-7; a weak D match, TRBD2 (5 bases). The CDR3 contains 12 residues. Germline values: CDR1 LGHDT, CDR2 YNNKEL (reference sequence). V was clipped by 3 bases and J by 6 bases, with 9 bases between them. The CDR3, as DNA: TGTGCCAGCAGCCACGGGGTTAGCGAGCAGTACTTC. Its protein is CASSHGVSEQYF.

This clone was counted once. The chain joins TRBV7-6 to TRBJ2-7; 10 bases are a match to TRBD1. CDR1 is SGHVS and CDR2 is FNYEAQ in the germline V gene. V shed 4 bases and J 2 bases; nucleotides not matched to a gene: 5. This CDR3 region has 15 residues. CDR3 bases: TGTGCCAGCAGCTCTGGGACAGGGGCGCCCTACGAGCAGTACTTC. It is translated as CASSSGTGAPYEQYF.